Listed below are T cell receptor beta chains from one sample, sequenced in a study of cytomegalovirus exposure and HLA in healthy donors. Method: immunoSEQ multiplex PCR; TCRdb's copy keeps in-frame clones and lacks some. The sample table sets out about 58,000 clones. The sample taken for sequencing was PBMCs. The receptors shown here come from a young woman in good health and CMV-seronegative. CDR3s include the opening cysteine and the closing phenylalanine or tryptophan. A D gene is named only where the DNA matches it firmly.

v_gene: TRBV5-4
d_gene: NA
j_gene: TRBJ1-3
CDR3nt: TGTGCCAGCAGCCCACGGACGGGGGAAAACACCATATATTTT
CDR3aa: CASSPRTGENTIYF

v_gene: TRBV5-4
d_gene: NA
j_gene: TRBJ2-7
CDR3nt: TGTGCCAGCAGTTTAGGGGGATTTTCCTACGAGCAGTACTTC
CDR3aa: CASSLGGFSYEQYF

v_gene: TRBV19
d_gene: TRBD1
j_gene: TRBJ1-3
CDR3nt: TGTGCCAGTAGTAGACAGGGGGCAGCTGGAAACACCATATATTTT
CDR3aa: CASSRQGAAGNTIYF

v_gene: TRBV7-2
d_gene: NA
j_gene: TRBJ2-5
CDR3nt: TGTGCCAGCAGCCCAAGCGGAGAGACCCAGTACTTC
CDR3aa: CASSPSGETQYF

v_gene: TRBV5-1
d_gene: TRBD1
j_gene: TRBJ1-1
CDR3nt: TGCGCCAGCAGCCCAGGGACAGCTTCAAACACTGAAGCTTTCTTT
CDR3aa: CASSPGTASNTEAFF

v_gene: TRBV5-1
d_gene: NA
j_gene: TRBJ2-3
CDR3nt: TGCGCCAGCAGCCGACTCGACAGCACAGATACGCAGTATTTT
CDR3aa: CASSRLDSTDTQYF

v_gene: TRBV15
d_gene: NA
j_gene: TRBJ2-3
CDR3nt: TGTGCCACCAGCAGAGATCCGGTCACAGATACGCAGTATTTT
CDR3aa: CATSRDPVTDTQYF

v_gene: TRBV18
d_gene: TRBD1
j_gene: TRBJ1-1
CDR3nt: TGTGCCAGCTCACCGACAGGGTCGAGGACTGAAGCTTTCTTT
CDR3aa: CASSPTGSRTEAFF

v_gene: TRBV10-1
d_gene: NA
j_gene: TRBJ2-7
CDR3nt: TGCGCCAGCAGCGGTTACAGGGCGGGCGAGCAGTACTTC
CDR3aa: CASSGYRAGEQYF

v_gene: TRBV5-1
d_gene: NA
j_gene: TRBJ1-1
CDR3nt: TGCGCCAGCAGCTTCAGGGTTGGGGACACTGAAGCTTTCTTT
CDR3aa: CASSFRVGDTEAFF

v_gene: TRBV18
d_gene: TRBD2
j_gene: TRBJ2-1
CDR3nt: TGTGCCAGCTCACCACTAGGGACTAGCGGGAGAGCTAATGAGCAGTTCTTC
CDR3aa: CASSPLGTSGRANEQFF

v_gene: TRBV7-9
d_gene: NA
j_gene: TRBJ1-4
CDR3nt: TGTGCCAGCAGCCCCCAAGTAACAGTTAATGAAAAACTGTTTTTT
CDR3aa: CASSPQVTVNEKLFF

v_gene: TRBV9
d_gene: TRBD1
j_gene: TRBJ1-2
CDR3nt: TGTGCCAGCAGCGTCTCCAGGGGGCTAGGTGGCTACACCTTC
CDR3aa: CASSVSRGLGGYTF

v_gene: TRBV7-9
d_gene: NA
j_gene: TRBJ1-1
CDR3nt: TGTGCCAGCTCTTTAAGTGGGCTCCTGAACACTGAAGCTTTCTTT
CDR3aa: CASSLSGLLNTEAFF

v_gene: TRBV7-2
d_gene: TRBD1
j_gene: TRBJ1-2
CDR3nt: TGTGCCAGCAGCCGGGACAGGGGGCATGGCTACACCTTC
CDR3aa: CASSRDRGHGYTF

v_gene: TRBV2
d_gene: NA
j_gene: TRBJ2-7
CDR3nt: TGTGCCAGCATCTACTCCTACGAGCAGTACTTC
CDR3aa: CASIYSYEQYF

v_gene: TRBV4-1
d_gene: NA
j_gene: TRBJ1-2
CDR3nt: TGCGCCAGCAGCCAAGAGGGGGGCTATGGCTACACCTTC
CDR3aa: CASSQEGGYGYTF

v_gene: TRBV5-1
d_gene: TRBD2
j_gene: TRBJ2-5
CDR3nt: TGCGCCAGCAGCCCATTAGCGGGAGGAGAGACCCAGTACTTC
CDR3aa: CASSPLAGGETQYF

v_gene: TRBV11-1
d_gene: TRBD2
j_gene: TRBJ2-1
CDR3nt: TGTGCCAGCAGCTTACGAGGACTAGAAAGGCACAATGAGCAGTTCTTC
CDR3aa: CASSLRGLERHNEQFF

v_gene: TRBV6-6
d_gene: NA
j_gene: TRBJ1-5
CDR3nt: TGTGCCAGCACCGGGTACTCCAATCAGCCCCAGCATTTT
CDR3aa: CASTGYSNQPQHF

v_gene: TRBV18
d_gene: NA
j_gene: TRBJ1-6
CDR3nt: TGTGCCAGCTCACTACCGCGGGGTCGCGGGTCACCCCTCCACTTT
CDR3aa: CASSLPRGRGSPLHF

v_gene: TRBV6-1
d_gene: TRBD1
j_gene: TRBJ1-1
CDR3nt: TGTGCCAGCAGGGAAGGGACAGTAGCAGAAGCTTTCTTT
CDR3aa: CASREGTVAEAFF

v_gene: TRBV2
d_gene: NA
j_gene: TRBJ2-7
CDR3nt: TGTGCCAGCAGTGAGTCGGTAGATGGCGAGCAGTACTTC
CDR3aa: CASSESVDGEQYF

v_gene: TRBV11-3
d_gene: NA
j_gene: TRBJ1-6
CDR3nt: TGTGCCAGCAGCTTACTACCGGGAGGCTCACCCCTACACTTT
CDR3aa: CASSLLPGGSPLHF

v_gene: TRBV27
d_gene: NA
j_gene: TRBJ2-7
CDR3nt: TGTGCCAGCCCCAGGACATCCTTGGTCTACGAGCAGTACTTC
CDR3aa: CASPRTSLVYEQYF

v_gene: TRBV5-6
d_gene: NA
j_gene: TRBJ2-2
CDR3nt: TGTGCCAGCAGCTTCACTCTCAGGGGTAACACCGGGGAGCTGTTTTTT
CDR3aa: CASSFTLRGNTGELFF

v_gene: TRBV6-4
d_gene: TRBD1
j_gene: TRBJ2-3
CDR3nt: TGTGCCAGCAGTGGGACAGGGGGCGCAGATACGCAGTATTTT
CDR3aa: CASSGTGGADTQYF

v_gene: TRBV29-1
d_gene: NA
j_gene: TRBJ1-1
CDR3nt: TGCAGCGCTTCACAGTTGAACACTGAAGCTTTCTTT
CDR3aa: CSASQLNTEAFF

v_gene: TRBV5-6
d_gene: TRBD2
j_gene: TRBJ2-1
CDR3nt: TGTGCCAGCAGCTTGATGAGGCGGCGCGGGAGTGACAATGAGCAGTTCTTC
CDR3aa: CASSLMRRRGSDNEQFF